Presented here are 10 T cell receptor beta chains from one specimen sequenced in a study of vaccination and CD4 T cells after COVID-19. The Oncomine TCR Beta short-read assay sequenced DNA from cultured CD4+ T cells. From the PCR reads, TCRdb called clonotypes with MiXCR, one entry per CDR3 protein. The table has some 9,000 distinct CDR3 sequences, around 67% seen once; the top ten hold 7% to 10%. These receptors have no known antigen. As to treatment: approximately nine-day PBMC culture with coronavirus spike peptide pools or control peptides (ViraFEST assay). The material sequenced was CD4+ T cells from blood, cultured in vitro, taken before SARS-CoV-2 vaccination. Receptors were obtained from a human donor who had recovered from COVID-19.

This chain links TRBV24-1 with TRBJ1-2, with a tentative D call TRBD1 (5 bases). The CDR3 runs 12 residues. V lost 3 bases to trimming and J lost 6 bases, with 7 bases between them. Looked up from germline, CDR1 is KGHDR and CDR2 is SFDVKD. The CDR3 sequence: CATSDPRDGYTF. The CDR3 bases are TGTGCCACCAGTGATCCCAGGGATGGCTACACCTTC.

This clonotype showed up just once. The chain couples TRBV30 to TRBJ1-2, with TRBD1 identical over 9 bases. Germline V gene data show CDR1 as GTSNPN and CDR2 as SVGIG (reference sequence). The CDR3 is made up of 17 amino acids. The V gene end was trimmed by 3 bases and the J gene end by 0 bases; junction bases not matched to a gene: 11. CDR3 in DNA: TGTGCCTGGAGATCCCCCGGGACAGGGTCGTCTAACTATGGCTACACCTTC. It yields the protein CAWRSPGTGSSNYGYTF. Combining the CDR3 with reference TRBV30 and TRBJ1-2 gives the whole variable domain SQTIHQWPATLVQPVGSPLSLECTVEGTSNPNLYWYRQAAGRGLQLLFYSVGIGQISSEVPQNLSASRPQDRQFILSSKKLLLSDSGFYLCAWRSPGTGSSNYGYTFGSGTRLTVV.

The V gene is TRBV6-1, the J gene TRBJ2-1; perhaps TRBD2 as D (6 bases). V was shortened by 4 bases and J by 2 bases, with 12 bases between the two germline ends. This CDR3 spans 15 amino acids. Germline V gene sequence: CDR1 MNHNS, CDR2 SASEGT. The CDR3 DNA sequence: TGTGCCAGCAGTGTGGACGGCGGGACCTACAATGAGCAGTTCTTC. This translates into CASSVDGGTYNEQFF.

This chain uses TRBV5-1 with TRBJ1-1; D unresolved. V shed 4 bases and J shed 1 base, with 11 bases lying between them. Germline-derived CDR1 and CDR2 are SGHRS and YFSETQ. CDR3 size: 14 residues. The CDR3 DNA follows: TGCGCCAGCAGCCTTGTGGCGGGGAACACTGAAGCTTTCTTT. It specifies CASSLVAGNTEAFF.

The DNA for the CDR3 is TGTGCCAGCAGCAAGGGACGAATATTGGACAATGAGCAGTTCTTC. Its protein is CASSKGRILDNEQFF. The chain links TRBV9 to TRBJ2-1; D may correspond to TRBD1 or TRBD2 (5 bases each). The germline V gene encodes CDR1 SGDLS and CDR2 YYNGEE. The CDR3 length is 15 residues. V was clipped by 4 bases and J by 5 bases, with 16 bases between them.

The CDR3 sequence is CASRPWDDRETQYF. The CDR3 bases are TGTGCCAGCAGACCCTGGGACGATCGAGAGACCCAGTACTTC. The chain employs TRBV12-3 or TRBV12-4 and TRBJ2-5, with D perhaps TRBD1 or TRBD2 (5 bases each). The CDR3 sequence is 14 residues long. Trimming took off 6 bases at V and 4 bases at J, with 15 bases between the two ends.

This clonotype appeared once. The rearrangement joins TRBV20-1 to TRBJ1-5; 9 positions match TRBD1. Germline lookup yields CDR1 DFQATT and CDR2 SNEGSKA (reference sequence). CDR3 size: 17 residues. The V gene end was trimmed by 2 bases and the J gene end by 0 bases; junction bases not matched to a gene: 8. The CDR3 DNA reads TGCAGTGCTAGACCAGACAGGGGGACCTATAGCAATCAGCCCCAGCATTTT. This codes for CSARPDRGTYSNQPQHF.

The chain joins TRBV6-5 to TRBJ2-5; TRBD1 matches 8 bases. The V segment lost 4 bases and the J segment 4 bases; nucleotides outside the gene matches: 8. CDR1 is MNHEY, CDR2 SVGAGI, per germline. There are 15 residues in the CDR3. Here the CDR3 DNA reads TGTGCCAGCAGTTCCCCCGACAGGGGTGGAGAGACCCAGTACTTC. Protein: CASSSPDRGGETQYF.

V usage is TRBV10-3 and J usage is TRBJ1-2; D is uncertain. This CDR3 has 15 amino acids. V was pared by 4 bases and J by 3 bases, with 15 bases between. Looked up from germline, CDR1 is ENHRY and CDR2 is SYGVKD. The CDR3 DNA is TGTGCCATCAGTGGTACGGGTAACAAGGACTATGGCTACACCTTC. It encodes CAISGTGNKDYGYTF.

This chain uses TRBV7-8 with TRBJ2-2; TRBD2 agrees at 7 bases. This CDR3 has 17 amino acids. CDR1 and CDR2 from the germline V gene are SGHVS and FQNEAQ. The junction had 9 bases not matched to a gene; V was cut back by 1 base and J by 4 bases. This CDR3 is CASSLDGGRVSTGELFF. CDR3 bases: TGTGCCAGCAGCTTAGATGGCGGGAGAGTCAGCACCGGGGAGCTGTTTTTT.